This T cell receptor beta chain appears in the sequencing data of a study of cytomegalovirus exposure and HLA in healthy donors. This CDR3 has 16 amino acids. V was pared by 3 bases and J by 1 base, with 6 bases of the junction left unmatched. Germline V CDR1 and CDR2: LNHDA, SQIVND (reference sequence). PCR involved 60 Vbeta and 13 Jbeta primers. Clones were read by immunoSEQ multiplex PCR, and TCRdb kept only the in-frame ones, dropping some. The repertoire includes tens of thousands of clones, about four fifths of them detected once, and roughly 3.8% sits in the top ten. The V and J genes are TRBV19 and TRBJ1-5; 7 bases align to TRBD1. The source of this sequence is a man aged 50 to 59 in good health and CMV-seronegative. Material for sequencing was PBMCs. CDR3 sequence (DNA): TGTGCCAGTAGTATTACAGGGGCCAGCAGCAATCAGCCCCAGCATTTT. Translation gives CASSITGASSNQPQHF.